Presented here are 14 T cell receptor beta chains from one specimen sequenced in a study of shared clonotypes between healthy human individuals. Using immunoSEQ multiplex PCR, the repertoire was profiled, and TCRdb retains in-frame clones only, with some absent. The sample consists of more than 2,000,000 clones, more than 90% of them appearing once. The sample taken for sequencing was naive CD4+ T cells sorted from blood. The subset was: CD45RA+ positively selected. The receptors here all came from a man aged 18 to 29 in good health.

The chain is built from TRBV19 and TRBJ2-2; possible D gene TRBD1, 6 bases. Germline-derived CDR1 and CDR2 are LNHDA and SQIVND (reference sequence). V was pared by 8 bases and J by 1 base, with 11 bases between. CDR3 size: 14 residues. CDR3 protein: CASEGTMNTGELFF. The DNA for the CDR3 is TGTGCCAGTGAGGGGACAATGAACACCGGGGAGCTGTTTTTT.

About this clone: The identical CDR3 is also encoded by other nucleotide sequences in the sample. The CDR3 reads CASSYQGHTEAFF. The CDR3 DNA follows: TGTGCCAGCAGTTACCAGGGACACACTGAAGCTTTCTTT. This sequence joins TRBV6-5 and TRBJ1-1, with D perhaps TRBD1 (5 bases). This CDR3 has 13 residues. Between the trimmed V and J ends, which lost 2 bases and 3 bases, there was a span of 7 bases. Germline CDR1 is MNHEY and CDR2 is SVGAGI.

This clone appeared a single time. The chain joins TRBV6-5 to TRBJ2-7, with TRBD1 matching over 12 bases. Germline CDR1 reads MNHEY; CDR2 reads SVGAGI. The CDR3 length is 15 residues. The V segment lost 4 bases and the J segment 4 bases; nucleotides outside the gene matches: 5. CDR3: CASSSTGQGAYEQYF. As DNA, the CDR3 is TGTGCCAGCAGTTCCACGGGACAGGGGGCGTACGAGCAGTACTTC.

The rearrangement uses TRBV18 and TRBJ1-2; 7 bases agree with TRBD1. The J segment lost 0 bases and the V segment lost 1 base, leaving 2 bases of the junction unmatched. The CDR3 runs 15 residues. Germline CDR1 reads KGHSH; CDR2 reads LQKENI. The CDR3 is CASSPRDSTNYGYTF. The CDR3 region has the DNA TGTGCCAGCTCACCACGGGACAGCACTAACTATGGCTACACCTTC.

The V gene is TRBV10-3, the J gene TRBJ1-5, with 7 nucleotides matching TRBD1. Germline CDR1 reads ENHRY; CDR2 reads SYGVKD. The CDR3 spans 14 residues. V shed 11 bases, J shed 5 bases, and the junction held 12 bases outside the gene matches. The CDR3 bases are TGTGCCTCAGGGACAGAGATAGCTTATCAGCCCCAGCATTTT. As protein: CASGTEIAYQPQHF.

The chain recombines TRBV6-5 with TRBJ1-2; D possibly corresponds to TRBD1 (6 bases). Trimming took off 0 bases at V and 4 bases at J, with 12 bases between the two ends. This CDR3 is 15 amino acids long. The germline CDR1 and CDR2 sequences are MNHEY and SVGAGI. CDR3 residues: CASSYSSGTSYGYTF. CDR3 nucleotides: TGTGCCAGCAGTTACTCGAGTGGGACATCCTATGGCTACACCTTC.

The chain carries TRBV11-2 and TRBJ1-6, with D hard to call. Trimming shortened V by 5 bases and J by 6 bases, and 17 bases separated the two germline ends. Per the germline V gene, CDR1 is SGHAT and CDR2 is FQNNGV. CDR3 length: 16 residues. The CDR3 protein is CASSPDTYQFNSPLHF. In DNA form, the CDR3 reads TGTGCCAGCAGCCCCGACACGTACCAATTTAATTCACCCCTCCACTTT.

This chain links TRBV14 with TRBJ1-2, with TRBD1 matching 10 bases. Germline-derived CDR1 and CDR2 are SGHDN and FVKESK. The CDR3 consists of 17 residues. The V gene end was trimmed by 1 base and the J gene end by 2 bases; junction bases not matched to a gene: 7. CDR3 residues: CASSQARLGQGNYGYTF. The CDR3, as DNA: TGTGCCAGCAGCCAAGCCCGACTGGGACAGGGGAACTATGGCTACACCTTC.

V usage is TRBV5-6 and J usage is TRBJ2-7; 9 bases align to TRBD1. This CDR3 contains 16 residues. CDR1 and CDR2 (germline): SGHDT, YYEEEE. The ends lost 2 bases at V and 2 bases at J; junction bases unmatched: 8. The CDR3 is CASSLRTGVVAYEQYF. The CDR3 nucleotides are TGTGCCAGCAGCTTAAGGACAGGGGTTGTAGCCTACGAGCAGTACTTC.

V gene TRBV5-1 combines with J gene TRBJ2-3; 8 bases fit TRBD1. This CDR3 is built from 15 residues. The ends lost 4 bases at V and 4 bases at J; junction bases unmatched: 8. CDR1 is SGHRS and CDR2 is YFSETQ in the germline V gene. The CDR3 DNA sequence: TGCGCCAGCAGCCCGCGACAGGGGACCGCAGATACGCAGTATTTT. Protein sequence: CASSPRQGTADTQYF.

As for this clone: Other nucleotide sequences in the sample specify the same CDR3. The chain employs TRBV7-9 and TRBJ2-3, with 7 bases aligning to TRBD2. V was pared by 5 bases and J by 1 base, with 6 bases of the junction left unmatched. Germline V gene data show CDR1 as SEHNR and CDR2 as FQNEAQ (reference sequence). The CDR3 has 15 residues. CDR3 sequence (DNA): TGTGCCAGCAGCCTTGGGAGGGGAGGCACAGATACGCAGTATTTT. It yields the protein CASSLGRGGTDTQYF.

This chain uses TRBV5-1 with TRBJ1-4; weak D call: TRBD1 (6 bases). CDR1 is SGHRS and CDR2 is YFSETQ in the germline V gene. The CDR3 extends over 14 amino acids. Trimming pared 0 bases from V and 8 bases from J, leaving 11 bases between. Here the CDR3 DNA reads TGCGCCAGCAGCTTGGGACAGGCCGGAGAAAAACTGTTTTTT. Encoded protein: CASSLGQAGEKLFF.

The chain recombines TRBV6-1 with TRBJ1-4, with a weak D call TRBD1 (6 bases). V lost 4 bases and J lost 6, with 12 bases in between. Germline assignment: CDR1 MNHNS and CDR2 SASEGT. CDR3 length: 14 amino acids. The CDR3 DNA sequence: TGTGCCAGCAGTGGGCAAGGGGGGTATGAAAAACTGTTTTTT. This encodes CASSGQGGYEKLFF.

The J gene is TRBJ1-1, the V gene TRBV29-1, with TRBD1 identical over 7 bases. Unmatched junction bases numbered 5, after V lost 7 bases and J lost 0 bases. Germline loops: CDR1 SQVTM, CDR2 ANQGSEA. The CDR3 runs to 13 residues. The CDR3 DNA is TGCAGCGACTGGGACAGCTTGAACACTGAAGCTTTCTTT. Translating it yields CSDWDSLNTEAFF.